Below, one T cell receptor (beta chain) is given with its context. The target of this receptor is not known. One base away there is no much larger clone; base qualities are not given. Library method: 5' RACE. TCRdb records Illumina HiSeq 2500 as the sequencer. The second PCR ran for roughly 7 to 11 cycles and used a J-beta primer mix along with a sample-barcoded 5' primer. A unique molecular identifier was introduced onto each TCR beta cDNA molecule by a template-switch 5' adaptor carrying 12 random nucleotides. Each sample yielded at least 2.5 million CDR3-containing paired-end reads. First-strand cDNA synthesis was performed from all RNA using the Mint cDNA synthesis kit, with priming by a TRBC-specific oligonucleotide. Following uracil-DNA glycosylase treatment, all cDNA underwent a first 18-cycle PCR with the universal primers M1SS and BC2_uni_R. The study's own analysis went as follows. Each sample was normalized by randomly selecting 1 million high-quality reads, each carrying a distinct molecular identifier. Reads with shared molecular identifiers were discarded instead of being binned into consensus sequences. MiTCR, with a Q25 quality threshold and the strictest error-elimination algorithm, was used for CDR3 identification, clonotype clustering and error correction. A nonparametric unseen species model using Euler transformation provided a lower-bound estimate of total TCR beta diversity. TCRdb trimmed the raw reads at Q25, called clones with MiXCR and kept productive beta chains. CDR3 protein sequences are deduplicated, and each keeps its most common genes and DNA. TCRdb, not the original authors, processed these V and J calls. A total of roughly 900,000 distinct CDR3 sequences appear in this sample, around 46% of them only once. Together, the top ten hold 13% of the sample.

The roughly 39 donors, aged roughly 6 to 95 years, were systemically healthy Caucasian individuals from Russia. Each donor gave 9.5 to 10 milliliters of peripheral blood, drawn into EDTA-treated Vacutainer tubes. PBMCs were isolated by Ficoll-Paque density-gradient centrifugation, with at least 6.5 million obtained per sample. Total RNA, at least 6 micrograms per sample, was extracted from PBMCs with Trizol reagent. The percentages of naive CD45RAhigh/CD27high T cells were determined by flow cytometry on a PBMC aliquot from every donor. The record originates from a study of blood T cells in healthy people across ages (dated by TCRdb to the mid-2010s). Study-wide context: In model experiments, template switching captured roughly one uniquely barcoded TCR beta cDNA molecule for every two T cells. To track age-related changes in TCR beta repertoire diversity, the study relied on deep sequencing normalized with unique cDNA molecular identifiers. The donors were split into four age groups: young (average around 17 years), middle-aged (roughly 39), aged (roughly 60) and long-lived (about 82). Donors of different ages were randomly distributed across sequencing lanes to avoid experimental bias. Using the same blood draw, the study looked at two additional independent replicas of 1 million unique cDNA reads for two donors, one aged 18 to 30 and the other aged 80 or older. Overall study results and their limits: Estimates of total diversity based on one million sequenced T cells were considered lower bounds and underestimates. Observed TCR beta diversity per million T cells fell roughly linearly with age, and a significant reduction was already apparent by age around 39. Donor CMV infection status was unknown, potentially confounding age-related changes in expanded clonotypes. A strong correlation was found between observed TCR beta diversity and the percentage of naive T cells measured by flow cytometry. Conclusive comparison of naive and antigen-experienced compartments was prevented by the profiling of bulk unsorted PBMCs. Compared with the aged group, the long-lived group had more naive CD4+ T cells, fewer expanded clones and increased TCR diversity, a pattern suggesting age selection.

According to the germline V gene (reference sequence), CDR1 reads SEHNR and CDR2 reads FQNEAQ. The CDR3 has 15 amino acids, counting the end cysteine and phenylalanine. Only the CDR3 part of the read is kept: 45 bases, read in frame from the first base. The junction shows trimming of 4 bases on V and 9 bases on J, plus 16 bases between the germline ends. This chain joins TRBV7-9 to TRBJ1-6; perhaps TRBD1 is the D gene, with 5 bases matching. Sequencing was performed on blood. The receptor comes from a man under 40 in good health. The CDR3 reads CASSSGTQGRSPLHF. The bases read TGTGCCAGCAGCTCCGGGACGCAAGGGCGTTCACCCCTCCACTTT.